These T cell receptor beta chains were read from a single sample in a study of blood T cell repertoires in COVID-19. The assay was immunoSEQ multiplex PCR, and TCRdb's table has in-frame clones only and misses some. Of 150,000 to 200,000 clones in the sample, more than 85% were seen once. The sequencing sample was made of peripheral blood. These receptors originate from a woman at least 80 years old in a cohort sampled during active or convalescent COVID-19. Each CDR3 is given with its conserved first and last residue. Fields, in order: clone size, J gene, D gene, V gene, CDR3 protein, CDR3 DNA. A D gene is named only where the DNA matches it firmly. Clone size appears in some rows only: once, few, many, or a class for an expanded clone.

abundance: once; j_gene: TRBJ2-3; d_gene: NA; v_gene: TRBV6-5; CDR3aa: CASSSGQGSTDTQYF; CDR3nt: TGTGCCAGCAGTTCCGGGCAGGGCTCCACAGATACGCAGTATTTT
abundance: NA; j_gene: TRBJ2-7; d_gene: NA; v_gene: TRBV10-1; CDR3aa: CASSESVGQIYEQYF; CDR3nt: TGCGCCAGCAGTGAGTCGGTGGGACAAATTTACGAGCAGTACTTC
abundance: NA; j_gene: TRBJ1-1; d_gene: NA; v_gene: TRBV9; CDR3aa: CASRAGVNTEAFF; CDR3nt: TGTGCCTCCAGGGCGGGGGTAAACACTGAAGCTTTCTTT
abundance: NA; j_gene: TRBJ1-2; d_gene: NA; v_gene: TRBV19; CDR3aa: CASSMGRGTLNYGYTF; CDR3nt: TGTGCCAGTAGTATGGGGCGGGGCACTTTGAACTATGGCTACACCTTC
abundance: NA; j_gene: TRBJ2-5; d_gene: NA; v_gene: TRBV5-1; CDR3aa: CASSLGLKKETQYF; CDR3nt: TGCGCCAGCAGCTTGGGACTAAAGAAAGAGACCCAGTACTTC
abundance: NA; j_gene: TRBJ2-2; d_gene: NA; v_gene: TRBV10-3; CDR3aa: CAIQAVNTGELFF; CDR3nt: TGTGCCATCCAAGCGGTGAACACCGGGGAGCTGTTTTTT
abundance: once; j_gene: TRBJ2-7; d_gene: NA; v_gene: TRBV7-8; CDR3aa: CASSLVSLRGEDHEQYF; CDR3nt: TGTGCCAGCAGCTTAGTATCGTTGAGAGGGGAGGACCACGAGCAGTACTTC
abundance: NA; j_gene: TRBJ1-1; d_gene: TRBD1; v_gene: TRBV5-6; CDR3aa: CASSSDRVPTEAFF; CDR3nt: TGTGCCAGCAGCTCCGACAGGGTGCCCACTGAAGCTTTCTTT
abundance: NA; j_gene: TRBJ2-1; d_gene: TRBD2; v_gene: TRBV9; CDR3aa: CASSVGPAGGGHEQFF; CDR3nt: TGTGCCAGCAGCGTAGGGCCAGCGGGAGGTGGCCATGAGCAGTTCTTC
abundance: few; j_gene: TRBJ2-2; d_gene: NA; v_gene: TRBV5-1; CDR3aa: CASSVTGRNTGELFF; CDR3nt: TGCGCCAGCAGCGTTACCGGGAGGAACACCGGGGAGCTGTTTTTT
abundance: NA; j_gene: TRBJ1-1; d_gene: TRBD1; v_gene: TRBV19; CDR3aa: CAVQGSMNTEAFF; CDR3nt: TGTGCGGTACAGGGGTCCATGAACACTGAAGCTTTCTTT
abundance: NA; j_gene: TRBJ2-6; d_gene: NA; v_gene: TRBV10-3; CDR3aa: CAISGPGAGANVLTF; CDR3nt: TGTGCCATCAGTGGGCCAGGGGCTGGGGCCAACGTCCTGACTTTC
abundance: NA; j_gene: TRBJ1-2; d_gene: NA; v_gene: TRBV10-3; CDR3aa: CALRGTGYYGYTF; CDR3nt: TGTGCCCTCCGGGGGACGGGATACTATGGCTACACCTTC
abundance: NA; j_gene: TRBJ2-3; d_gene: TRBD2; v_gene: TRBV5-1; CDR3aa: CASSLTPGGVSTDTQYF; CDR3nt: TGCGCCAGCAGCTTGACCCCGGGAGGGGTCAGCACAGATACGCAGTATTTT
abundance: NA; j_gene: TRBJ2-7; d_gene: TRBD1; v_gene: TRBV27; CDR3aa: CASSTTLDRYIPYEQYF; CDR3nt: TGTGCCAGCAGTACCACCCTGGACAGGTACATCCCCTACGAGCAGTACTTC
abundance: NA; j_gene: TRBJ1-1; d_gene: NA; v_gene: TRBV6-1; CDR3aa: CASSDPRGSFMNTEAFF; CDR3nt: TGTGCCAGCAGTGACCCCAGGGGCTCTTTTATGAACACTGAAGCTTTCTTT
abundance: once; j_gene: TRBJ1-2; d_gene: TRBD1; v_gene: TRBV27; CDR3aa: CASSLVQGARGGYTF; CDR3nt: TGTGCCAGCAGTTTAGTGCAGGGGGCGCGGGGTGGCTACACCTTC
abundance: once; j_gene: TRBJ2-7; d_gene: TRBD2; v_gene: TRBV7-9; CDR3aa: CASSLMSGEIYEQYF; CDR3nt: TGTGCCAGCAGCTTAATGAGCGGGGAGATCTACGAGCAGTACTTC
abundance: NA; j_gene: TRBJ2-2; d_gene: TRBD2; v_gene: TRBV27; CDR3aa: CASSWTSGEGPGELFF; CDR3nt: TGTGCCAGCAGTTGGACTAGCGGGGAGGGCCCCGGGGAGCTGTTTTTT
abundance: once; j_gene: TRBJ1-2; d_gene: NA; v_gene: TRBV28; CDR3aa: CASSPTRTVNGYTF; CDR3nt: TGTGCCAGCAGTCCCACCCGGACAGTGAATGGCTACACCTTC
abundance: once; j_gene: TRBJ2-1; d_gene: TRBD1; v_gene: TRBV5-6; CDR3aa: CASRIRDRVAYNEQFF; CDR3nt: TGTGCCAGCAGAATTAGGGACAGGGTGGCCTACAATGAGCAGTTCTTC
abundance: NA; j_gene: TRBJ1-2; d_gene: NA; v_gene: TRBV4-1; CDR3aa: CASSQEGGTGYTF; CDR3nt: TGCGCCAGCAGCCAAGAAGGTGGGACAGGCTACACCTTC
abundance: few; j_gene: TRBJ1-5; d_gene: NA; v_gene: TRBV2; CDR3aa: CASSLSRPQGLQTPQHF; CDR3nt: TGTGCCAGCAGTCTATCCCGGCCACAGGGCCTTCAGACGCCCCAGCATTTT
abundance: NA; j_gene: TRBJ1-2; d_gene: NA; v_gene: TRBV30; CDR3aa: CAWSDSSYGYTF; CDR3nt: TGTGCCTGGAGCGACAGTAGCTATGGCTACACCTTC
abundance: NA; j_gene: TRBJ1-5; d_gene: TRBD1; v_gene: TRBV11-2; CDR3aa: CASSLGTGRQQPQHF; CDR3nt: TGTGCCAGCAGCTTGGGGACAGGGCGTCAGCAGCCCCAGCATTTT
abundance: NA; j_gene: TRBJ1-1; d_gene: TRBD1; v_gene: TRBV30; CDR3aa: CAWTGTGGRTEAFF; CDR3nt: TGTGCCTGGACGGGGACAGGGGGCCGAACTGAAGCTTTCTTT
abundance: few; j_gene: TRBJ2-2; d_gene: TRBD1; v_gene: TRBV19; CDR3aa: CASSVNRGPGELFF; CDR3nt: TGTGCCAGTAGTGTTAACAGGGGGCCCGGGGAGCTGTTTTTT
abundance: NA; j_gene: TRBJ2-6; d_gene: NA; v_gene: TRBV6-2/TRBV6-3; CDR3aa: CASSYITVKYSGANVLTF; CDR3nt: TGTGCCAGCAGTTATATCACGGTGAAGTATTCTGGGGCCAACGTCCTGACTTTC
abundance: NA; j_gene: TRBJ1-4; d_gene: NA; v_gene: TRBV18; CDR3aa: CASSPLTMTATNEKLFF; CDR3nt: TGTGCCAGCTCACCTTTGACCATGACAGCAACTAATGAAAAACTGTTTTTT
abundance: NA; j_gene: TRBJ1-2; d_gene: NA; v_gene: TRBV11-2; CDR3aa: CASSSFGQSYGYTF; CDR3nt: TGTGCCAGCAGCTCCTTCGGACAGTCCTATGGCTACACCTTC
abundance: NA; j_gene: TRBJ2-1; d_gene: TRBD2; v_gene: TRBV7-2; CDR3aa: CASSLGSGGFNEQFF; CDR3nt: TGTGCCAGCAGCTTAGGCAGCGGGGGGTTCAATGAGCAGTTCTTC
abundance: once; j_gene: TRBJ2-1; d_gene: NA; v_gene: TRBV27; CDR3aa: CASSPRDAILRINEQFF; CDR3nt: TGTGCCAGCAGTCCGCGGGACGCCATACTTCGAATCAATGAGCAGTTCTTC
abundance: few; j_gene: TRBJ1-2; d_gene: TRBD1; v_gene: TRBV6-6; CDR3aa: CASSLGQGSGYTF; CDR3nt: TGTGCCAGCAGTTTGGGACAGGGGAGTGGCTACACCTTC
abundance: NA; j_gene: TRBJ1-5; d_gene: TRBD1; v_gene: TRBV2; CDR3aa: CATTTGDNQPQHF; CDR3nt: TGTGCCACTACGACAGGGGACAATCAGCCCCAGCATTTT
abundance: NA; j_gene: TRBJ2-7; d_gene: NA; v_gene: TRBV11-2; CDR3aa: CASSLGFGVNEQYF; CDR3nt: TGTGCCAGCAGCTTAGGATTCGGGGTCAACGAGCAGTACTTC
abundance: NA; j_gene: TRBJ2-1; d_gene: NA; v_gene: TRBV29-1; CDR3aa: CSVSWQSDYNEQFF; CDR3nt: TGCAGCGTTTCGTGGCAGAGCGACTACAATGAGCAGTTCTTC
abundance: once; j_gene: TRBJ2-5; d_gene: TRBD2; v_gene: TRBV2; CDR3aa: CASSFERGWGETQYF; CDR3nt: TGTGCCAGCAGCTTTGAGCGGGGGTGGGGTGAGACCCAGTACTTC
abundance: once; j_gene: TRBJ2-7; d_gene: NA; v_gene: TRBV10-3; CDR3aa: CAISADATYEQYF; CDR3nt: TGTGCCATCAGTGCGGATGCGACTTACGAGCAGTACTTC
abundance: NA; j_gene: TRBJ1-1; d_gene: NA; v_gene: TRBV18; CDR3aa: CASSPFEGETEAFF; CDR3nt: TGTGCCAGCTCCCCATTTGAGGGCGAGACTGAAGCTTTCTTT
abundance: NA; j_gene: TRBJ1-2; d_gene: TRBD1; v_gene: TRBV15; CDR3aa: CATSRRGQGSYGYTF; CDR3nt: TGTGCCACCAGCAGACGGGGACAGGGCAGCTATGGCTACACCTTC
abundance: NA; j_gene: TRBJ2-1; d_gene: TRBD2; v_gene: TRBV29-1; CDR3aa: CSVSGRDQFF; CDR3nt: TGCAGCGTTAGCGGGAGAGACCAGTTCTTC
abundance: NA; j_gene: TRBJ2-1; d_gene: NA; v_gene: TRBV2; CDR3aa: CASLLGPASSEQFF; CDR3nt: TGTGCCAGCCTACTGGGCCCCGCGTCGAGTGAGCAGTTCTTC
abundance: NA; j_gene: TRBJ2-6; d_gene: NA; v_gene: TRBV5-5; CDR3aa: CASSLVALSGANVLTF; CDR3nt: TGTGCCAGCAGCTTGGTTGCGCTCTCTGGGGCCAACGTCCTGACTTTC
abundance: NA; j_gene: TRBJ1-3; d_gene: NA; v_gene: TRBV18; CDR3aa: CASSPGQIKPGNTIYF; CDR3nt: TGTGCCAGCTCACCAGGACAGATAAAACCTGGAAACACCATATATTTT
abundance: NA; j_gene: TRBJ2-3; d_gene: TRBD2; v_gene: TRBV10-3; CDR3aa: CAISEVGGEGFTDTQYF; CDR3nt: TGTGCCATCAGTGAGGTTGGGGGGGAGGGGTTCACAGATACGCAGTATTTT
abundance: NA; j_gene: TRBJ1-2; d_gene: NA; v_gene: TRBV28; CDR3aa: CASSFLNYGYTF; CDR3nt: TGTGCCAGCAGTTTCCTTAACTATGGCTACACCTTC
abundance: once; j_gene: TRBJ1-1; d_gene: NA; v_gene: TRBV3-1/TRBV3-2; CDR3aa: CASSQGGGGTEAFF; CDR3nt: TGTGCCAGCAGCCAAGGTGGGGGAGGCACTGAAGCTTTCTTT
abundance: NA; j_gene: TRBJ1-2; d_gene: NA; v_gene: TRBV5-8; CDR3aa: CASSPGRGLNYGYTF; CDR3nt: TGTGCCAGCAGCCCGGGGCGGGGGCTAAACTATGGCTACACCTTC